Following are 27 T cell receptor beta chains from one sample sequenced in a study of CD49a tissue-resident CD8 T cells in human skin. TCRdb's copy holds only in-frame clones and misses some; the assay was immunoSEQ multiplex PCR. The sample has 1,000 to 1,200 clones, 65% to 75% seen once. The sample was CD103- CD8+ T cells sorted from skin dermis. These receptors came from a human donor in good health. The donor label of this sample is uncertain.

This clone has a handful of counts. The chain links TRBV27 to TRBJ2-4; TRBD2 matches at 16 bases. The CDR3 covers 22 residues. The V and J ends lost 4 bases and 3 bases, in that order; junction bases with no gene match: 18. Germline V gene sequence: CDR1 MNHEY, CDR2 SMNVEV (reference sequence). In DNA form, the CDR3 reads TGTGCCAGCAGTTCTCTATCTACGGGACTAGCGGGAGGGAAAAATGTCAAAAACATTCAGTACTTC. Protein sequence: CASSSLSTGLAGGKNVKNIQYF.

This chain connects TRBV6-1 to TRBJ2-7; D may be TRBD2 (6 bases). Trimming took 3 bases from V and 1 from J, leaving 10 bases between them. Germline V gene lookup returns CDR1 MNHNS and CDR2 SASEGT. The CDR3 covers 14 residues. The DNA of the CDR3 is TGTGCCAGCAGTGAGCGGGGCCTATCCTACGAGCAGTACTTC. This sequence encodes CASSERGLSYEQYF.

This chain joins TRBV27 and TRBJ2-7, with D perhaps matching TRBD2 (6 bases). Germline V gene data show CDR1 as MNHEY and CDR2 as SMNVEV (reference sequence). The V and J ends lost 4 bases and 2 bases respectively, with 9 bases between them. The CDR3 totals 13 residues. The CDR3 is CASSSRGTYEQYF. Here the CDR3 DNA reads TGTGCCAGCAGTTCCCGGGGGACCTACGAGCAGTACTTC.

This chain connects TRBV7-9 to TRBJ2-1; D possibly corresponds to TRBD1 (6 bases). The CDR3 runs 15 residues. The V gene lost 1 base and the J gene lost 2 bases, with 9 bases spanning the gap. Germline CDR1 reads SEHNR; CDR2 reads FQNEAQ (reference sequence). The CDR3 region is CASSLGQGTYNEQFF. The CDR3 DNA reads as TGTGCCAGCAGCTTAGGTCAGGGGACCTACAATGAGCAGTTCTTC.

This clone was seen a single time. The chain links TRBV6-6 to TRBJ2-7, with 14 bases identical to TRBD2. Per germline, CDR1 MNHNY and CDR2 SVGAGI (reference sequence). Unmatched junction bases numbered 6, after V lost 7 bases and J lost 7 bases. The CDR3 has 14 residues. In nucleotides, the CDR3 is TGTGCCAGCAATGGACTAGCGGGAGGTTGGGAGCAGTACTTC. It specifies CASNGLAGGWEQYF.

This clone was found a few times. This chain links TRBV13 with TRBJ2-4, with a possible D match to TRBD1 (5 bases). CDR3 length: 15 residues. Between the trimmed V and J ends, which lost 1 base and 0 bases, there was a span of 7 bases. The germline gives CDR1 PRHDT, CDR2 FYEKMQ (reference sequence). The CDR3 nucleotides read TGTGCCAGCAGCTTAGCAGGGATAGCCAAAAACATTCAGTACTTC. Translation: CASSLAGIAKNIQYF.

The V call is TRBV10-3, the J call TRBJ2-3, with 8 bases aligning to TRBD2. The CDR3 extends over 16 amino acids. Germline V gene sequence: CDR1 ENHRY, CDR2 SYGVKD. V shed 3 bases and J 4 bases; nucleotides not matched to a gene: 9. CDR3 sequence: CAISERNGRAPDTQYF. CDR3 DNA sequence: TGTGCCATCAGTGAACGCAACGGGAGGGCCCCAGATACGCAGTATTTT.

For the CDR3, the DNA is TGTGCCAGCAGCGTGGAGGGTCGTACTTATGAGCAGTTCTTC. It codes for CASSVEGRTYEQFF. The chain is built from TRBV9 and TRBJ2-1, with D perhaps TRBD2 (6 bases). The CDR3 length is 14 residues. V was pared by 2 bases and J by 8 bases, with 14 bases between. The V gene's germline CDR1 is SGDLS and CDR2 YYNGEE.

Sample share makes this clone hyperexpanded (1% or more). This rearrangement joins TRBV2 to TRBJ1-2; the D gene is possibly TRBD1 (6 bases). Germline values: CDR1 SNHLY, CDR2 FYNNEI. CDR3 length: 13 residues. Between the trimmed V and J ends, which lost 5 bases and 12 bases, there was a span of 19 bases. The DNA of the CDR3 is TGTGCCAGCAGTCACGGCGGACAGCCCCAAAACACCTTC. It is translated as CASSHGGQPQNTF.

The chain combines TRBV19 with TRBJ1-2; TRBD1 aligns across 8 bases. The germline V gene encodes CDR1 LNHDA and CDR2 SQIVND (reference sequence). The CDR3 sequence is 11 residues long. J lost 8 bases, V lost 10 bases, and 6 bases had no gene match. The chain's CDR3 is CATWTGRGYTF. CDR3 coding DNA: TGTGCCACCTGGACAGGGCGGGGCTACACCTTC.

The chain recombines TRBV15 with TRBJ2-7; 13 bases fit TRBD2. After removal of 5 bases from V and 2 bases from J, the junction contained 3 bases not matched to a gene. The CDR3 consists of 15 residues. The germline CDR1 and CDR2 sequences are LNHNV and YYDKDF (reference sequence). The CDR3, as DNA: TGTGCCACCAGCCTCGGACTAGCGGGAGCCTACGAGCAGTACTTC. This encodes CATSLGLAGAYEQYF.

The chain recombines TRBV18 with TRBJ1-1; no firm D call. Trimming pared 3 bases from V and 3 bases from J, leaving 11 bases between. The germline V gene encodes CDR1 KGHSH and CDR2 LQKENI. This CDR3 region has 14 residues. CDR3: CASSPPSGYTEAFF. CDR3 DNA sequence: TGTGCCAGCTCACCCCCCTCCGGGTACACTGAAGCTTTCTTT.

The chain joins TRBV28 to TRBJ2-1; D not certain. The CDR3 loop spans 15 amino acids. Trimming cost V 2 bases and J 8 bases, with 16 bases left between them. The V gene's germline CDR1 is MDHEN and CDR2 SYDVKM. The CDR3 here is CASSLGVFRTDEQFF. In nucleotides, the CDR3 is TGTGCCAGCAGTTTAGGTGTCTTTCGTACGGATGAGCAGTTCTTC.

This clone was seen only once. The rearrangement links TRBV2 to TRBJ1-5, with D perhaps TRBD1 (6 bases). Germline-derived CDR1 and CDR2 are SNHLY and FYNNEI. V lost 3 bases to trimming and J lost 2 bases, with 14 bases between them. This CDR3 contains 16 residues. In DNA form, the CDR3 reads TGTGCCAGCAGTGATCCCCCGGGACACCGCAATCAGCCCCAGCATTTT. Amino acids: CASSDPPGHRNQPQHF.

This clone came up once. The chain couples TRBV19 to TRBJ2-1; 9 nucleotides match TRBD2. The CDR3 is 16 residues long. Unmatched junction bases numbered 9, after V lost 2 bases and J lost 7 bases. The germline gives CDR1 LNHDA, CDR2 SQIVND (reference sequence). This CDR3 reads CASSISPAGGGNEQFF. The CDR3 nucleotides are TGTGCCAGTAGTATAAGCCCAGCGGGGGGTGGGAATGAGCAGTTCTTC.

The chain's CDR3 is CASSWSSLRTQYF. CDR3 DNA: TGTGCCAGCAGTTGGAGCAGCCTAAGGACGCAGTATTTT. This chain uses TRBV27 with TRBJ2-3; no firm D call. Per germline, CDR1 MNHEY and CDR2 SMNVEV (reference sequence). This CDR3 contains 13 residues. The V gene lost 4 bases and the J gene lost 9 bases, with 14 bases spanning the gap.

The chain has TRBV5-1 and TRBJ2-3; D gene uncertain. The CDR3 has 18 residues. Between the trimmed V and J ends, which lost 4 bases and 0 bases, there was a span of 21 bases. Germline CDR1 and CDR2: SGHRS and YFSETQ. CDR3 DNA sequence: TGCGCCAGCAGCCCCCGTAATCGTTTAGTGGTCAGCACAGATACGCAGTATTTT. Protein sequence: CASSPRNRLVVSTDTQYF.

This rearrangement joins TRBV6-1 to TRBJ2-7, with 12 positions matching TRBD2. Germline loops: CDR1 MNHNS, CDR2 SASEGT. The CDR3 consists of 15 residues. Trimming at V came to 4 bases and at J to 2 bases, leaving 3 bases not matched to a gene. The CDR3 DNA reads TGTGCCAGCAGTGTAAGACTAGCGGGAGCCTACGAGCAGTACTTC. It specifies CASSVRLAGAYEQYF.

The rearrangement uses TRBV5-1 and TRBJ2-2; no reliable D call. CDR3 length equals 15 residues. CDR1 SGHRS and CDR2 YFSETQ come from the germline V gene. V was shortened by 2 bases and J by 1 base, with 9 bases between the two germline ends. CDR3 nucleotides: TGCGCCAGCAGCTTAGTTGCGGAGAACACCGGGGAGCTGTTTTTT. This sequence encodes CASSLVAENTGELFF.

The chain recombines TRBV7-2 with TRBJ1-4; 7 nucleotides agree with TRBD1. Looked up from germline, CDR1 is SGHTA and CDR2 is FQGNSA. The J segment lost 3 bases and the V segment lost 5 bases, leaving 6 bases of the junction unmatched. CDR3 length: 15 amino acids. In DNA, the CDR3 is TGTGCCAGCAGCGGTTACAGGGGTCCTAATGAAAAACTGTTTTTT. It yields the protein CASSGYRGPNEKLFF.

This clone is labeled as large (0.1 to 1%). The chain links TRBV7-9 to TRBJ2-7; D is unclear. The CDR3 loop spans 19 amino acids. In germline, CDR1 is SEHNR, CDR2 FQNEAQ (reference sequence). V gave up 6 bases and J gave up 3 bases, with 30 bases separating them. Here the CDR3 DNA reads TGTGCCAGCAGACCCGCCCCGGCGGCTATCTCAAATTTACTCTACGAGCAGTACTTC. Protein product: CASRPAPAAISNLLYEQYF.

The chain uses TRBV5-1 and TRBJ1-2; D call uncertain. The germline CDR1 and CDR2 sequences are SGHRS and YFSETQ. The CDR3 loop spans 14 amino acids. The V and J ends lost 0 bases and 8 bases respectively, with 14 bases between them. The CDR3 sequence is CASSLGRLSIGYTF. In DNA, the CDR3 is TGCGCCAGCAGCTTGGGGAGGCTATCTATAGGCTACACCTTC.

This clone has just a few counts. This CDR3 is also generated by other DNA sequences in the sample. The V call is TRBV2, the J call TRBJ2-7; no firm D call. The germline CDR1 and CDR2 sequences are SNHLY and FYNNEI. The V end was cut by 4 bases, the J end by 0 bases, with 4 bases between. The CDR3 has 12 residues. The CDR3 DNA sequence: TGTGCCAGCAGTGTGAGCTCCTACGAGCAGTACTTC. Protein product: CASSVSSYEQYF.

This chain links TRBV7-9 with TRBJ1-4, with D unresolved. There are 12 residues in the CDR3. Germline V gives CDR1 SEHNR, CDR2 FQNEAQ (reference sequence). Trimming took off 5 bases at V and 8 bases at J, with 9 bases between the two ends. Written as DNA, the CDR3 is TGTGCCAGCAGCCTGGGAGGGGAAAAACTGTTTTTT. Its protein product is CASSLGGEKLFF.

This clone was seen just once. The DNA for the CDR3 is TGTGCCAGCAGCTTAGCGATAAGGGGCTGGATGACCGGGGAGCTGTTTTTT. The encoded protein is CASSLAIRGWMTGELFF. The chain combines TRBV7-9 with TRBJ2-2, with D tentatively TRBD1 (5 bases). Germline V gene sequence: CDR1 SEHNR, CDR2 FQNEAQ (reference sequence). V shed 0 bases and J shed 5 bases, with 16 bases lying between them. CDR3 length equals 17 residues. The full variable domain, its missing parts supplied by reference TRBV7-9 and TRBJ2-2, is DTGVSQNPRHKITKRGQNVTFRCDPISEHNRLYWYRQTLGQGPEFLTYFQNEAQLEKSRLLSDRFSAERPKGSFSTLEIQRTEQGDSAMYLCASSLAIRGWMTGELFFGEGSRLTVL.

V gene TRBV9 combines with J gene TRBJ1-2, with D tentatively TRBD1 (5 bases). V was trimmed by 0 bases and J by 0 bases, leaving 12 bases between them. Germline CDR1 is SGDLS and CDR2 is YYNGEE. The length of the CDR3 is 16 residues. The CDR3 bases are TGTGCCAGCAGCGTAGGCCAGGGCGAGCCTAACTATGGCTACACCTTC. This sequence encodes CASSVGQGEPNYGYTF.

The gene calls are TRBV10-2 and TRBJ2-3, with D hard to call. The germline V gene has CDR1 WSHSY and CDR2 SAAADI. Trimming removed 2 bases at V and 6 bases at J, with 9 bases between. The CDR3 is 13 residues long. In nucleotides, the CDR3 is TGCGCCAGCAGTGAGATTCCCCGGGATACGCAGTATTTT. Its translation: CASSEIPRDTQYF.